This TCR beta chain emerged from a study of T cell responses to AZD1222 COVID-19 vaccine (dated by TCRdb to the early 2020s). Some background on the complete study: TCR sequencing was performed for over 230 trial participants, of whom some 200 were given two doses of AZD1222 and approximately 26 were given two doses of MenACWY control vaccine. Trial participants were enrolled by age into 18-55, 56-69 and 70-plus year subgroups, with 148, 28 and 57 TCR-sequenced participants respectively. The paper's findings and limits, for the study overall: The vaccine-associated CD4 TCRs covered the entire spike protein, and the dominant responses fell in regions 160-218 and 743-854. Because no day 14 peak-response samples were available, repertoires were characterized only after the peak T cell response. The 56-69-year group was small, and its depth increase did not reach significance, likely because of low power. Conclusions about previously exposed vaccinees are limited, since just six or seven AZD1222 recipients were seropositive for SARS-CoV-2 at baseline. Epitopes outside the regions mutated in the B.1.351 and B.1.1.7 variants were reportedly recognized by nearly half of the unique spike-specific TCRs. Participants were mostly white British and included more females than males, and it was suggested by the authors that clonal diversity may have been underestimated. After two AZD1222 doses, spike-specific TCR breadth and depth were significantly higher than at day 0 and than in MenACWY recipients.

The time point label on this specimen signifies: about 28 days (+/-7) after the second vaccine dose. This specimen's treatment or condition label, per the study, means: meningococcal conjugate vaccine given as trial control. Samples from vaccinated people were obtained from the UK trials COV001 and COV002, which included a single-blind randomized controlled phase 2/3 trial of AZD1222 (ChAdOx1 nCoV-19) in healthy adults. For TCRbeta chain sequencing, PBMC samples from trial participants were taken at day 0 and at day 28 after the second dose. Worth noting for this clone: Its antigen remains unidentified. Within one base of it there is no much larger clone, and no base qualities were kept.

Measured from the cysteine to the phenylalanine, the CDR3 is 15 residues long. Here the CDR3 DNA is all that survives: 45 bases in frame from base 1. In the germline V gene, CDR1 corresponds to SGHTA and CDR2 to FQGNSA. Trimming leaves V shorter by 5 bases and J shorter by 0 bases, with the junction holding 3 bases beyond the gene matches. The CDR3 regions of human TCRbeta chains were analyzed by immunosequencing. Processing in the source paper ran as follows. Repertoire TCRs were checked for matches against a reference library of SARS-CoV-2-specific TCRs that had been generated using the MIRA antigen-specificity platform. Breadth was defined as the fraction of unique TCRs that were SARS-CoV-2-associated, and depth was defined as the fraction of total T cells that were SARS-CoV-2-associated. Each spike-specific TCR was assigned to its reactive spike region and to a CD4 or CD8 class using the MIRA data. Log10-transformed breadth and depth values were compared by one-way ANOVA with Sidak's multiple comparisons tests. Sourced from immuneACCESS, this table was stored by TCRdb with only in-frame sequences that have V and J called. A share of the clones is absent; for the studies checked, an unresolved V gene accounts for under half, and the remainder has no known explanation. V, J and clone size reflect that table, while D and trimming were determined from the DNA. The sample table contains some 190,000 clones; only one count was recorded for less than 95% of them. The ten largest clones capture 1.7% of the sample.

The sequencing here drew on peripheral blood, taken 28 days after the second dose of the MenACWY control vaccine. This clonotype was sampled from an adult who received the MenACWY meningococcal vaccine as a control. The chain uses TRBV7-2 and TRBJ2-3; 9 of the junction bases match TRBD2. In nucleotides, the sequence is TGTGCCAGCAGCCGGCTAGCGGGAAGCACAGATACGCAGTATTTT. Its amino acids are CASSRLAGSTDTQYF.